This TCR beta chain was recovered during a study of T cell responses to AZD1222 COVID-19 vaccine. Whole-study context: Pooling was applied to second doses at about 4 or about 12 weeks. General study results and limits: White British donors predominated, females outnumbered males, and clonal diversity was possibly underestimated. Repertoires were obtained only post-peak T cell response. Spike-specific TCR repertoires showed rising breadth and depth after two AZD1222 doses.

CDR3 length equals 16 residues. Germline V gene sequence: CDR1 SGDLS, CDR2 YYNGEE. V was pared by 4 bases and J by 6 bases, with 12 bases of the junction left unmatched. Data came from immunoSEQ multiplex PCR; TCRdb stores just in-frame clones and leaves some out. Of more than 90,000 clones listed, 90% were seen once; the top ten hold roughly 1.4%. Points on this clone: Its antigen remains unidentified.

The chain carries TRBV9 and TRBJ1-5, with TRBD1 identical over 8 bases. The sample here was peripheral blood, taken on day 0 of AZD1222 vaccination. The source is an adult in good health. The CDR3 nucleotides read TGTGCCAGCAGCACAGGGGGGGACAGGTTAAGTCAGCCCCAGCATTTT. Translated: CASSTGGDRLSQPQHF.